This T cell receptor beta chain was recorded in a study of blood T cell repertoires in COVID-19. The CDR3 is 10 amino acids. Germline values: CDR1 MDHEN, CDR2 SYDVKM. V gave up 6 bases and J gave up 6 bases, with 5 bases separating them. The protocol was immunoSEQ multiplex PCR, while the TCRdb copy is restricted to in-frame clones and leaves out a portion. Among approximately 110,000 clones listed, around 85% were seen once. The chain joins TRBV28 to TRBJ1-1; D gene ambiguous. The source of this sequence is a human donor in a cohort sampled during active COVID-19. The sequenced sample was peripheral blood. CDR3 amino acids: CASRSAEAFF. For the CDR3, the DNA is TGTGCCAGCAGGAGCGCTGAAGCTTTCTTT.